The clone carrying this TCR beta chain has ten or more counts. Its antigen is not known. Included in the TCR beta cDNA libraries were unique molecular identifiers. TCRdb reprocessed the PCR reads with MiXCR, giving one entry per CDR3 protein. The table records 350,000 to 500,000 distinct CDR3 sequences, about 39% of them present only once. These data come from a study of post-analysis software for immune sequencing data. Study findings and constraints: Roughly five TRBV segments appeared more often in patients than in controls, and TRBV5-6, TRBV5-1 and TRBV20-1 were among these.

V was cut by 6 bases and J by 5 bases, with 11 bases left in between. CDR3 size: 11 residues. Per germline, CDR1 DFQATT and CDR2 SNEGSKA (reference sequence). The TCR sequence derives from a girl aged 2-10 years with multiple sclerosis. The sequencing sample was made of blood. This chain connects TRBV20-1 to TRBJ2-7; D is perhaps TRBD1 or TRBD2 (5 bases each). CDR3 coding DNA: TGCAGTGCGGGACCTGTTAACGAGCAGTACTTC. Its translation: CSAGPVNEQYF.